Below are 3 T cell receptor beta chains sequenced from a single sample in a study of T cell responses to AZD1222 COVID-19 vaccine (dated by TCRdb to the early 2020s). Sample time point, as interpreted from the label and publication: baseline before first vaccination. Receptors were amplified or captured by the immunoSEQ multiplex PCR assay. What TCRdb holds here is the immuneACCESS table cut down to in-frame rearrangements. Part of the clones is not present; checked against another copy, under half of the missing clones reflect an unresolved V gene, and the others are unexplained. The sample table records about 110,000 clones; about four fifths of these occur just once. Jointly, the top ten make up 4% to 5% of the sample. Material: peripheral blood, obtained on day 0 of AZD1222 vaccination. These receptors were collected from an adult in good health.

This clone appeared a few times. The chain recombines TRBV29-1 with TRBJ1-4; unclear D gene. V shed 4 bases and J shed 0 bases, with 9 bases lying between them. The germline CDR1 and CDR2 sequences are SQVTM and ANQGSEA. This CDR3 region has 14 residues. CDR3 region: CSVAGRTTNEKLFF. The CDR3 DNA is TGCAGCGTTGCTGGACGAACAACTAATGAAAAACTGTTTTTT. The full variable domain, with the rest looked up from reference TRBV29-1 and TRBJ1-4, is SAVISQKPSRDICQRGTSLTIQCQVDSQVTMMFWYRQQPGQSLTLIATANQGSEATYESGFVIDKFPISRPNLTFSTLTVSNMSPEDSSIYLCSVAGRTTNEKLFFGSGTQLSVL.

The rearrangement links TRBV24-1 to TRBJ1-2; the D is unclear. Trimming took off 2 bases at V and 3 bases at J, with 9 bases between the two ends. CDR1 and CDR2 (germline): KGHDR, SFDVKD. The CDR3 spans 14 residues. DNA of the CDR3: TGTGCCACCAGTGATTCCGGCAGCTACTATGGCTACACCTTC. Protein product: CATSDSGSYYGYTF.

The V call is TRBV28, the J call TRBJ2-7; possibly TRBD1 for D (6 bases). Trimming removed 8 bases from V and 0 bases from J, with 17 bases in between. Germline lookup yields CDR1 MDHEN and CDR2 SYDVKM. The CDR3 spans 15 residues. The CDR3 nucleotides are TGTGCCAGCGCCTGGGGGCGGTTTTTCTCCTACGAGCAGTACTTC. Amino acid sequence: CASAWGRFFSYEQYF. The whole variable domain, filled in from reference TRBV28 and TRBJ2-7, reads DVKVTQSSRYLVKRTGEKVFLECVQDMDHENMFWYRQDPGLGLRLIYFSYDVKMKEKGDIPEGYSVSREKKERFSLILESASTNQTSMYLCASAWGRFFSYEQYFGPGTRLTVT.